This T cell receptor (beta chain) was identified in a study of blood T cell repertoires in COVID-19. Study at large: Some COVID-19 samples were acute and others convalescent; all came from the United States, Italy and Spain. The cDNA or gDNA used as material had been derived from T cells, B-cell-depleted T cells, or PBMCs.

This table comes from immunoSEQ multiplex PCR, and its TCRdb copy is limited to in-frame clones, with some not included. Found here are a few hundred thousand clones, 88% of them singletons; the top ten hold more than 1%. Participant-given clinical history determined each cohort assignment. Germline V CDR1 and CDR2: SGHAT, FQNNGV. With 1 base removed from V and 2 bases from J, the gap between germline ends came to 6 bases. This CDR3 is built from 15 residues. The sample consisted of PBMCs or T cells enriched from blood (not recorded which). The chain recombines TRBV11-2 with TRBJ2-6, with D tentatively TRBD2 (6 bases). This TCR was sampled from a woman aged 18-35 years who had recovered from COVID-19. CDR3 sequence reads: CASSLAGAGANVLTF. CDR3 nucleotide sequence: TGTGCCAGCAGCTTAGCGGGGGCTGGGGCCAACGTCCTGACTTTC.